Following are 27 T cell receptor beta chains from one sample sequenced in a study of cytomegalovirus exposure and HLA in healthy donors. The PCR employed 60 Vbeta primers together with 13 Jbeta primers. Profiled with immunoSEQ multiplex PCR; TCRdb holds only in-frame clones, not every one. The sample lists about 170,000 clones; about 82% were seen once. The specimen sequenced was PBMCs. All receptors come from a female donor in good health and CMV-seronegative.

The V and J genes are TRBV11-1 and TRBJ2-2; 7 nucleotides agree with TRBD1. Unmatched junction bases numbered 6, after V lost 1 base and J lost 4 bases. CDR1 is SGHAT, CDR2 FQDESV, per germline (reference sequence). CDR3 length: 16 amino acids. This CDR3 reads CASSLVGDSATGELFF. The CDR3 DNA sequence: TGTGCCAGCAGCTTAGTGGGGGACAGCGCCACCGGGGAGCTGTTTTTT.

In its sample, this clone was seen a few times. The rearrangement links TRBV7-9 to TRBJ1-1; unclear D gene. Germline-derived CDR1 and CDR2 are SEHNR and FQNEAQ (reference sequence). The CDR3 has 13 residues. V was clipped by 2 bases and J by 0 bases, with 4 bases between them. The CDR3 bases are TGTGCCAGCAGCTTATATATGAACACTGAAGCTTTCTTT. Amino acid sequence: CASSLYMNTEAFF.

The rearrangement joins TRBV6-7 to TRBJ2-7; no clear D gene. TRBV6-7 is assigned to the ORF class and has an uncertain function. The CDR3 is 13 amino acids. V was pared by 10 bases and J by 1 base, with 14 bases between. The CDR3 DNA reads TGTGCCACCTCGCGCGCGGAGTCCTACGAGCAGTACTTC. This translates into CATSRAESYEQYF.

The chain employs TRBV20-1 and TRBJ1-2; 7 nucleotides align to TRBD1. This CDR3 region has 11 residues. Germline assignment: CDR1 DFQATT and CDR2 SNEGSKA (reference sequence). The trim removed 7 bases at V and 8 bases at J, leaving 7 bases unmatched. This CDR3 reads CSVWDSWGYTF. The CDR3, as DNA: TGCAGTGTCTGGGACAGTTGGGGCTACACCTTC.

This clone was observed a few times. The V and J genes are TRBV6-4 and TRBJ2-1; 12 bases align to TRBD1. The CDR3 consists of 18 residues. V lost 10 bases and J lost 4; bases outside the gene matches: 17. Germline V gene data show CDR1 as MRHNA and CDR2 as SNTAGT. The CDR3 sequence is CATKSGQGALGMYNEQFF. The CDR3 coding sequence is TGTGCCACCAAATCGGGACAGGGGGCCCTGGGGATGTACAATGAGCAGTTCTTC.

A few counts support this clone. This rearrangement joins TRBV28 to TRBJ2-3; 9 nucleotides agree with TRBD1. Germline loops: CDR1 MDHEN, CDR2 SYDVKM. The CDR3 totals 15 residues. The V and J ends lost 4 bases and 4 bases, in that order; junction bases with no gene match: 6. CDR3 region: CASSSPGTGPDTQYF. The CDR3 nucleotides read TGTGCCAGCAGTTCGCCCGGGACAGGGCCAGATACGCAGTATTTT.

The chain uses TRBV7-2 and TRBJ1-2; unclear D gene. The germline gives CDR1 SGHTA, CDR2 FQGNSA. V was shortened by 2 bases and J by 4 bases, with 11 bases between the two germline ends. This CDR3 contains 14 residues. The CDR3 coding sequence is TGTGCCAGCAGCTTAATGGGTACTAGCTATGGCTACACCTTC. It yields the protein CASSLMGTSYGYTF.

The rearrangement links TRBV2 to TRBJ2-5, with TRBD2 matching 11 bases. CDR1 is SNHLY and CDR2 is FYNNEI in the germline V gene. With V trimmed by 10 bases and J by 5 bases, 9 bases remained unmatched. This CDR3 spans 14 amino acids. In nucleotides, the CDR3 is TGTGCCACCCTTAAACTAGCGGGAGTGGAGACCCAGTACTTC. Amino acid sequence: CATLKLAGVETQYF.

CDR3 nucleotides: TGTGCCAGCAGAGGGACAGTTGGATATGGCTACACCTTC. Its translation: CASRGTVGYGYTF. The chain employs TRBV27 and TRBJ1-2; TRBD1 aligns across 7 bases. The germline CDR1 and CDR2 sequences are MNHEY and SMNVEV (reference sequence). The trim removed 6 bases at V and 5 bases at J, leaving 6 bases unmatched. The CDR3 loop spans 13 amino acids.

This clone turned up a few times. The chain is built from TRBV7-8 and TRBJ2-3; a possible D gene is TRBD1 (5 bases). With 1 base removed from V and 2 bases from J, the gap between germline ends came to 10 bases. Per germline, CDR1 SGHVS and CDR2 FQNEAQ. There are 15 residues in the CDR3. As DNA, the CDR3 is TGTGCCAGCAGCTTAGGGGGCAGATCCACAGATACGCAGTATTTT. Translating it yields CASSLGGRSTDTQYF.

The chain uses TRBV6-5 and TRBJ1-4, with D possibly being TRBD1 (5 bases). Germline V gene lookup returns CDR1 MNHEY and CDR2 SVGAGI. This CDR3 has 15 residues. The V end lost 1 base, the J end lost 1 base, and 7 bases lay between the germline ends. CDR3 sequence reads: CASSYFGGTNEKLFF. The CDR3, as DNA: TGTGCCAGCAGTTACTTCGGGGGAACTAATGAAAAACTGTTTTTT.

This clone was counted a single time. The V and J genes are TRBV18 and TRBJ2-4, with 10 bases identical to TRBD1. Unmatched junction bases numbered 2, after V lost 4 bases and J lost 5 bases. Per the germline V gene, CDR1 is KGHSH and CDR2 is LQKENI. This CDR3 region has 14 residues. CDR3 amino acids: CASSLGTGENIQYF. The CDR3 DNA sequence: TGTGCCAGCTCACTCGGGACAGGGGAAAACATTCAGTACTTC.

This chain uses TRBV15 with TRBJ1-4; tentative D call: TRBD1 (6 bases). V was shortened by 1 base and J by 4 bases, with 7 bases between the two germline ends. CDR1 and CDR2 (germline): LNHNV, YYDKDF (reference sequence). The CDR3 is made up of 14 amino acids. CDR3 nucleotides: TGTGCCACCAGCAGAGGAGGGGGTAATGAAAAACTGTTTTTT. It codes for CATSRGGGNEKLFF.

This clone was seen only a few times. This chain links TRBV19 with TRBJ1-1, with 8 positions matching TRBD1. The germline V gene encodes CDR1 LNHDA and CDR2 SQIVND (reference sequence). CDR3 length: 15 amino acids. V lost 4 bases to trimming and J lost 6 bases; unmatched junction nucleotides: 10. The CDR3 spells CASSTLQGVEAEAFF. In DNA, the CDR3 is TGTGCCAGTAGTACCCTACAGGGGGTAGAGGCTGAAGCTTTCTTT.

V and J are TRBV10-1 and TRBJ1-2; D gene unclear. There are 11 residues in the CDR3. With 8 bases removed from V and 7 bases from J, the gap between germline ends came to 11 bases. Germline CDR1 and CDR2: WNHNN and SYGVQD (reference sequence). The DNA of the CDR3 is TGCGCCAGCGTCTGTGGCTGTGGCTACACCTTC. Its translation is CASVCGCGYTF.

The V and J genes are TRBV15 and TRBJ1-4; the D is unclear. CDR1 LNHNV and CDR2 YYDKDF come from the germline V gene (reference sequence). Trimming removed 0 bases at V and 10 bases at J, with 21 bases between. There are 17 residues in the CDR3. The CDR3 is CATSRDRLEFEGTKLFF. The DNA for the CDR3 is TGTGCCACCAGCAGAGATAGATTGGAATTTGAGGGTACAAAACTGTTTTTT.

The chain has TRBV30 and TRBJ2-2, with TRBD1 as a possible D gene (5 bases). This CDR3 is built from 14 residues. Germline V gene sequence: CDR1 GTSNPN, CDR2 SVGIG (reference sequence). V lost 0 bases and J lost 4, with 9 bases in between. The CDR3 region has the DNA TGTGCCTGGAGTGTATCCAGGGTCACCGGGGAGCTGTTTTTT. Translating it yields CAWSVSRVTGELFF. Full variable domain (remainder filled in from reference TRBV30 and TRBJ2-2): SQTIHQWPATLVQPVGSPLSLECTVEGTSNPNLYWYRQAAGRGLQLLFYSVGIGQISSEVPQNLSASRPQDRQFILSSKKLLLSDSGFYLCAWSVSRVTGELFFGEGSRLTVL.

The chain carries TRBV7-9 and TRBJ2-3; 7 nucleotides line up with TRBD2. The CDR3 sequence is 18 residues long. After removal of 0 bases from V and 4 bases from J, the junction contained 13 bases not matched to a gene. CDR1 is SEHNR and CDR2 is FQNEAQ in the germline V gene (reference sequence). CDR3 protein: CASSLARVAGVGADTQYF. The CDR3 DNA reads TGTGCCAGCAGCTTAGCGAGAGTGGCGGGAGTCGGTGCAGATACGCAGTATTTT.

This chain uses TRBV6-5 with TRBJ2-1, with 10 bases identical to TRBD2. Trimming removed 0 bases from V and 7 bases from J; junction bases left unmatched: 3. The CDR3 runs to 15 residues. Germline V CDR1 and CDR2: MNHEY, SVGAGI. The CDR3 spells CASSYSVSGRNEQFF. The CDR3 DNA reads as TGTGCCAGCAGTTACTCTGTTAGCGGGAGGAATGAGCAGTTCTTC.

The J gene is TRBJ2-2, the V gene TRBV19, with 13 bases identical to TRBD2. J lost 6 bases, V lost 5 bases, and 6 bases had no gene match. Germline values: CDR1 LNHDA, CDR2 SQIVND (reference sequence). The CDR3 has 16 amino acids. The CDR3 protein is CASSHRLAGGPGELFF. The CDR3 nucleotides are TGTGCCAGTAGTCACCGACTAGCGGGAGGACCCGGGGAGCTGTTTTTT.

Concerning this clone itself: At one end the junction does not follow the germline gene, possibly because of a read error. V gene TRBV7-9 combines with J gene TRBJ2-1; TRBD2 aligns across 12 bases. Germline CDR1 SEHNR, CDR2 FQNEAQ (reference sequence). This CDR3 has 19 residues. The CDR3 nucleotides are TGTTCCAGCAGCCAGCGGCACCGACTAGCGGGAGAGGGCAACAATGAGCAGTTCTTC. Translated: CSSSQRHRLAGEGNNEQFF. The full variable domain, rest sourced from reference TRBV7-9 and TRBJ2-1, is DTGVSQNPRHKITKRGQNVTFRCDPISEHNRLYWYRQTLGQGPEFLTYFQNEAQLEKSRLLSDRFSAERPKGSFSTLEIQRTEQGDSAMYLCSSSQRHRLAGEGNNEQFFGPGTRLTVL.

The gene calls are TRBV5-1 and TRBJ1-2, with 7 positions matching TRBD1. The CDR3 is made up of 14 amino acids. V was clipped by 0 bases and J by 6 bases; unmatched bases: 5. Germline lookup yields CDR1 SGHRS and CDR2 YFSETQ. CDR3 nucleotide sequence: TGCGCCAGCAGCTTGGACCGACAGGGACATGGCTACACCTTC. It specifies CASSLDRQGHGYTF.

This sequence joins TRBV9 and TRBJ2-3, with 14 bases that match TRBD2. The length of the CDR3 is 15 residues. With V trimmed by 4 bases and J by 6 bases, 4 bases remained unmatched. Per the germline V gene, CDR1 is SGDLS and CDR2 is YYNGEE. The CDR3 spells CASSYGTSGSDTQYF. CDR3 nucleotides: TGTGCCAGCAGCTACGGGACTAGCGGGAGCGATACGCAGTATTTT.

The chain is built from TRBV11-3 and TRBJ2-2, with D perhaps matching TRBD2 (7 bases). The germline V gene encodes CDR1 SGHNT and CDR2 YENEEA. The V end lost 4 bases, the J end lost 2 bases, and 17 bases lay between the germline ends. The CDR3 extends over 17 amino acids. The CDR3, as DNA: TGTGCCAGCAGCTGGGGGGGCCTAGCAGTAAACACCGGGGAGCTGTTTTTT. Translating gives CASSWGGLAVNTGELFF.

J is TRBJ2-3 and V is TRBV7-9; TRBD1 matches 7 bases. CDR1 is SEHNR, CDR2 FQNEAQ, per germline (reference sequence). V lost 4 bases and J lost 0; bases outside the gene matches: 4. The length of the CDR3 is 15 residues. Written as DNA, the CDR3 is TGTGCCAGCAGCTACGGGACAGCTAGCACAGATACGCAGTATTTT. Amino acid sequence: CASSYGTASTDTQYF.

The CDR3 nucleotides are TGTGCCAGCAGCTTAGCGAGAGGGAGAACCGGGGAGCTGTTTTTT. Protein product: CASSLARGRTGELFF. The chain has TRBV7-2 and TRBJ2-2, with a tentative D call TRBD2 (5 bases). There are 15 residues in the CDR3. The V and J ends lost 0 bases and 5 bases respectively, with 10 bases between them. Germline V gene lookup returns CDR1 SGHTA and CDR2 FQGNSA. The entire variable domain, with the rest obtained from reference TRBV7-2 and TRBJ2-2, is as follows: GAGVSQSPSNKVTEKGKDVELRCDPISGHTALYWYRQSLGQGLEFLIYFQGNSAPDKSGLPSDRFSAERTGGSVSTLTIQRTQQEDSAVYLCASSLARGRTGELFFGEGSRLTVL.

J is TRBJ1-4 and V is TRBV11-2; the D gene is possibly TRBD1 (6 bases). The CDR3 is 18 amino acids. V was trimmed by 1 base and J by 4 bases, leaving 19 bases between them. Germline CDR1 reads SGHAT; CDR2 reads FQNNGV. The CDR3, as DNA: TGTGCCAGCAGCTTAGGCCGGGGGGCAGGATATGGTAATGAAAAACTGTTTTTT. This encodes CASSLGRGAGYGNEKLFF.